This T cell receptor beta chain was recorded in a study of blood T cell repertoires in COVID-19. The wider study: PBMCs, B-cell-depleted T cells, or T cells were the source of the cDNA or gDNA that made up the material.

Trimming removed 5 bases at V and 4 bases at J, with 5 bases between. This CDR3 region has 11 residues. CDR1 SNHLY and CDR2 FYNNEI come from the germline V gene. Profiled with immunoSEQ multiplex PCR; TCRdb holds only in-frame clones, not every one. The data show about 81,000 clones, 75% to 90% seen once. This chain connects TRBV2 to TRBJ1-1; D is unclear. The sequencing input was peripheral blood. This receptor was obtained from a man aged 65 to 79 with active or convalescent COVID-19. CDR3 residues: CASSRFTEAFF. The CDR3 bases are TGTGCCAGCAGTCGGTTCACTGAAGCTTTCTTT.